This record looks at one TCR beta chain sequence and its context. No antigen is known for it. Germline CDR1 and CDR2: SEHNR and FQNEAQ (reference sequence). Trimming cost V 1 base and J 4 bases, with 8 bases left between them. This CDR3 is 14 amino acids long. The sample belongs to a study of OX40 agonist ivuxolimab in advanced cancers. Study background: Patient treatment consisted of intravenous ivuxolimab administration every 2 weeks at 0.01 to 10 mg/kg. Dose-escalation patients were diagnosed with hepatocellular carcinoma, melanoma, renal cell cancer or head and neck cancer.

Sequencing was performed with immunoSEQ multiplex PCR; in TCRdb, only in-frame clones are kept and a portion is missing. The repertoire holds under 75,000 clones, with 85% to 90% as singletons. General study findings and limits: Relative to CD4+, CD8+ T cells held more expanded clones on average.

Source: CD4+ or CD8+ T cells sorted from blood, taken in a trial of the OX40 agonist ivuxolimab. The chain recombines TRBV7-9 with TRBJ1-3; D not certain. This receptor was obtained from an adult with an advanced solid tumor such as melanoma, head and neck, liver or kidney cancer. The CDR3 nucleotides are TGTGCCAGCAGCTTAGGAGGGCAGGGAAACACCATATATTTT. Translating gives CASSLGGQGNTIYF. Complete variable domain (other parts from reference TRBV7-9 and TRBJ1-3): DTGVSQNPRHKITKRGQNVTFRCDPISEHNRLYWYRQTLGQGPEFLTYFQNEAQLEKSRLLSDRFSAERPKGSFSTLEIQRTEQGDSAMYLCASSLGGQGNTIYFGEGSWLTVV.